The entry below describes one T cell receptor beta chain. Its cognate antigen is unknown. The data were obtained in a study of cytomegalovirus exposure and HLA in healthy donors. Study observations and caveats: A later analysis linked a missense DCLRE1C variant to TCR beta V- and J-gene trimming. Later analysis suggested links between common viral pathogens and several top significant clusters.

CDR1 and CDR2 from the germline V gene are SGHAT and FQNNGV. Trimming left V 8 bases short and J 1 base short, with 15 bases between. This CDR3 is built from 14 residues. PCR involved 60 Vbeta and 13 Jbeta primers. The method was immunoSEQ multiplex PCR; TCRdb's version includes in-frame clones alone and lacks a portion of them. Of 150,000 to 200,000 clones in the sample, about four fifths were seen once. This TCR was recovered from a woman under 30 in good health and CMV-seropositive. This chain connects TRBV11-2 to TRBJ2-7; TRBD1 might be the D (6 bases). Sequences were obtained from PBMCs. CDR3 coding DNA: TGTGCCAGCGGTGGTGGACAGATTTCCTACGAGCAGTACTTC. It encodes CASGGGQISYEQYF.